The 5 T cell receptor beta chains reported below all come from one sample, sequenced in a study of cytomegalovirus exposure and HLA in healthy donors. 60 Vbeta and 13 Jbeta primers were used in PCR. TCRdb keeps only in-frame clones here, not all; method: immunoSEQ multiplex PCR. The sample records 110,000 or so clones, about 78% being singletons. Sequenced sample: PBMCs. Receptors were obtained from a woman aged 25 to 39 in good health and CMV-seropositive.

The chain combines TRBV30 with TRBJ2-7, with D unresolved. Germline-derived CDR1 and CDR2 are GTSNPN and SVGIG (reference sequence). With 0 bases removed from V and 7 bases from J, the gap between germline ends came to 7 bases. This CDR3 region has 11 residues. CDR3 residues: CAWSVVREQYF. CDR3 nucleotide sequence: TGTGCCTGGAGTGTAGTGAGGGAGCAGTACTTC.

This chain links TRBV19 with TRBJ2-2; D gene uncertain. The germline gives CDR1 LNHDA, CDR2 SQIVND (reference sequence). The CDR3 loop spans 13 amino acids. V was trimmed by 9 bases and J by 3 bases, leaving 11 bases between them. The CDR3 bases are TGTGCCAGCTGGTATTCGGACACCGGGGAGCTGTTTTTT. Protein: CASWYSDTGELFF.

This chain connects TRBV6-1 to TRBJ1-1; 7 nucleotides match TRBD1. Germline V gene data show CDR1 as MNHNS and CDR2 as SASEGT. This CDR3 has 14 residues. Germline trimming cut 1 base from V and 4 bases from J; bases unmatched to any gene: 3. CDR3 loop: CASSEVGGGTEAFF. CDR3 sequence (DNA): TGTGCCAGCAGTGAAGTAGGGGGCGGCACTGAAGCTTTCTTT.

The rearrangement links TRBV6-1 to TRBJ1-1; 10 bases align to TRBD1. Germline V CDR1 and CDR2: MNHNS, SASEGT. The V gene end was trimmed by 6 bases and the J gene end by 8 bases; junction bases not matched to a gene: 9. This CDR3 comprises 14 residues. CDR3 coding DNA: TGTGCCAGCAGAACCGGGACAGGGGTTGGAGAAGCTTTCTTT. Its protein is CASRTGTGVGEAFF.

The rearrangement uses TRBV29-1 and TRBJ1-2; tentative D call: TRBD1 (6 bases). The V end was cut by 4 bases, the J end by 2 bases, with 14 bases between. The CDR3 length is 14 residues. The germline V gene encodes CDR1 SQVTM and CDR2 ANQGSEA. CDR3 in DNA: TGCAGCGTTGCCCCCAGGGGCGAAAACTATGGCTACACCTTC. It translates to CSVAPRGENYGYTF.